This T cell receptor beta chain emerged from a study of neurological immune-mediated disorders (dated by TCRdb to the late 2010s). Regarding the research as a whole: Peripheral blood TCR-beta repertoires from HTLV-I-associated myelopathy (HAM/TSP) patients, multiple sclerosis patients and healthy controls were compared by UMI-based sequencing. The 90 to 110 TCR-beta libraries included longitudinal samples, technical triplicates and paired sorted CD4+ and CD8+ T-cell subsets alongside PBMC samples. The cohort included 60 to 75 subjects: some 15 with HAM/TSP, about 35 with multiple sclerosis, and around 20 healthy controls. Each longitudinal HAM/TSP and healthy donor was sampled at 3 time-points spaced at about 3-45 month intervals.

This clonotype was seen ten or more times. Its antigen target is currently unknown. Within one base of it there is no much larger clone, and no base qualities were kept. CDR1 is given as SGHDN and CDR2 as FVKESK, both from the germline V gene. The CDR3 spans 14 residues, from the cysteine through the phenylalanine. The sequence is cut down to CDR3 DNA, 42 bases in frame from base 1. The V end loses 5 bases and the J end loses 2 bases, and a stretch of 13 bases separates them. cDNA synthesis used template-switch 5'RACE with a primer carrying a 10-nucleotide random unique molecular identifier tagging each TCR transcript. Every sequencing run covered 15-18 subjects and yielded more than 180 million TCR-beta sequences. The RNeasy kit was used to extract total RNA. TCR-beta VDJ regions were amplified with primers for the TCR constant region and the 5'RACE anchor, using the KAPA Real-time Library Amplification kit. Sample indexes and Illumina adaptors were added in a first PCR, and a second PCR then increased library yield. After Ampure bead purification, the TCR product of roughly 650 bp was size-selected on a 2% E-gel SizeSelection system. Before pooling, libraries had their quality checked on a Bioanalyzer, their concentration measured with Qubit, and their quantity determined with the Kapa Library Quantification kit. An Illumina HiSeq 2500 sequenced the libraries paired-end 2 x 150 bp. To increase sequence diversity, roughly 24-31% phiX was spiked into each library pool. In the paper's pipeline: Quality-filtered reads were processed with the UMI-based MiGEC pipeline, and over 85% of raw TCR sequences were removed by the MiGEC pipeline during error correction. IMGT germline references were used for aligning VDJ genes, and each clonotype was defined as a unique CDR3 amino acid sequence together with its V-J genes. Clonal expansion, Shannon diversity, and CDR3 relatedness (CalcPairwiseDistances, ClusterSamples) were evaluated with VDJtools, and phylogenetic trees were built with CLCbio workbench. Using coefficient-of-variation modelling across technical triplicates, the study counted a clone as expanded if it had at least 8 unique UMIs. TCRdb reworked the public reads: Q25 trimming with fastp, MiXCR clone assembly, productive beta chains retained. Rows are combined by CDR3 protein, so each entry shows the most common genes and DNA. These V and J calls rely on TCRdb rather than the paper's analysis. The sample profile shows about 50,000 distinct CDR3 sequences; approximately 9.1% of them were found once. Clones ranked in the top ten supply 1.5% to 2% of the sample.

Taken with the paper, the label for time point translates to: longitudinal time-point 1 (baseline). Blood bank volunteers in Maryland, USA served as the healthy controls. For the unsorted PBMC libraries, 2 million PBMCs were stored in RNAlater at -80 degrees C until RNA extraction and were used to generate the libraries. Peripheral blood was subjected to Ficoll-Hypaque density gradient centrifugation to isolate PBMCs, which were then cryopreserved in liquid nitrogen. Summary of the overall study and its limitations: Across subjects, expanded clones never shared an identical CDR3 amino acid sequence, which suggests that the TCR-beta repertoires in every group were private. The highest TCR clonal expansion was observed in HAM/TSP patients, whereas the lowest was observed in MS patients, even when compared with healthy controls.

The rearrangement combines TRBV14 with TRBJ2-7; the D segment might be TRBD1 or TRBD2, since each matches 6 bases. This clonotype was obtained from a woman aged 35 to 49 in good health. Sequencing used PBMCs. The DNA reads as follows: TGTGCCAGCAGCAGAGGGGGGCTAACCTACGAGCAGTACTTC. This gives the protein CASSRGGLTYEQYF.